The clone carrying this TCR beta chain has at least ten counts. As yet, its antigen is unknown. The entry originates in a study of early T cells in non-severe SARS-CoV-2 infection. Study background: With bulk RNA from unsorted whole blood as input, sequencing yielded unpaired chains.

Study outcomes and limitations: Anti-spike CD8 responses were favored in VDJdb matching, and private and CD4 specificities were missed.

Looked up from germline, CDR1 is DFQATT and CDR2 is SNEGSKA (reference sequence). This CDR3 is 14 amino acids long. Trimming cost V 3 bases and J 6 bases; bases outside gene matches: 4. Attachment of unique molecular identifiers was made to individual cDNA molecules. TCRdb re-called the 5' RACE reads through MiXCR, storing one row per CDR3 protein. The sample consists of tens of thousands of distinct CDR3 sequences, roughly 12% of them appearing once. The genes are TRBV20-1 and TRBJ2-1; 11 nucleotides align to TRBD2. The sequence was obtained from an adult who was a healthcare worker with PCR-confirmed SARS-CoV-2 infection or an uninfected control (not recorded which). Source material: whole blood. CDR3 sequence reads: CSARLTSGGNEQFF. The CDR3 bases are TGCAGTGCTAGGTTAACTAGCGGGGGCAATGAGCAGTTCTTC.